This T cell receptor (beta chain) is drawn from a study of Ad26.COV2.S vaccination and SARS-CoV-2 variants. Study context: Once, or twice with 56 days between doses, Ad26.COV2.S was given intramuscularly. Overall study results and limits: Substantial breadth was reported for post-vaccination spike-specific CD8+ and CD4+ T cells.

The CDR3 is made up of 16 amino acids. The V segment lost 7 bases and the J segment 8 bases; nucleotides outside the gene matches: 14. Germline V lookup: CDR1 KGHSH, CDR2 LQKENI. Treatment described: roughly 20 received Ad26.COV2.S at low or high dose, single or two shots; a few received placebo; per-sample allocation not given. Day 63 after the first injection of vaccine or placebo was the sampling time. The individual, an adult aged 18-55 years, was a donor in Boston. What was given as vaccine was an Ad26 vector encoding Wuhan-strain SARS-CoV-2 spike. Note on this clone: The target antigen is unknown.

Sequenced by immunoSEQ multiplex PCR; TCRdb stores in-frame clones only, minus some. This table holds 380,000 or so clones, 83% found once. The rearrangement uses TRBV18 and TRBJ1-1; TRBD1 matches 12 bases. The sequencing here drew on peripheral blood, taken in a trial of Ad26.COV2.S vaccine versus placebo. The sequence was obtained from a person aged 18-65 years who received the Ad26.COV2.S COVID-19 vaccine or a placebo. The CDR3 reads CASLRDRGRPGTEAFF. The CDR3 DNA follows: TGTGCCAGCTTACGGGACAGGGGGCGTCCTGGCACGGAAGCTTTCTTT.